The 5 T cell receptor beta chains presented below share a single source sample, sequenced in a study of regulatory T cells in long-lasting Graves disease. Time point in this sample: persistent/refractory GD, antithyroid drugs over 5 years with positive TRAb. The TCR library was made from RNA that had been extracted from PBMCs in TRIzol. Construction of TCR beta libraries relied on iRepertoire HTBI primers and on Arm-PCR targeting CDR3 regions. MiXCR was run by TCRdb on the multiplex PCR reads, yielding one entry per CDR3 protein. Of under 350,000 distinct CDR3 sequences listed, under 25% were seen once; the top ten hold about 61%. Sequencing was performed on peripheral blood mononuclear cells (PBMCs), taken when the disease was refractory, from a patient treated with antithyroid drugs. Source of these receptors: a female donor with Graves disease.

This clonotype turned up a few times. CDR3 in DNA: TGTGCCAGCAGTCCTCCGGGACAAGGTTACAATGAGCAGTTCTTC. As protein: CASSPPGQGYNEQFF. The chain uses TRBV12-3 or TRBV12-4 and TRBJ2-1; TRBD1 might be the D (6 bases). The CDR3 sequence is 15 residues long. The V end lost 5 bases, the J end lost 4 bases, and 15 bases lay between the germline ends.

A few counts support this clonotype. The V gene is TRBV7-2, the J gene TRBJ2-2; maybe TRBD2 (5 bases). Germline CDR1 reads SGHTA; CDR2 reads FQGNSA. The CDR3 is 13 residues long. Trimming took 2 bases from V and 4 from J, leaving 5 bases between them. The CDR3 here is CASSLLATGELFF. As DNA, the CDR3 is TGTGCCAGCAGCTTACTAGCCACCGGGGAGCTGTTTTTT.

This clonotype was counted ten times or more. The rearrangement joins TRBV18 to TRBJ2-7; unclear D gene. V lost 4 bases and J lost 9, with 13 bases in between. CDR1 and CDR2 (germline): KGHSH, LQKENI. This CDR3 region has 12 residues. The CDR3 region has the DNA TGTGCCAGCTCACGGACCGAGTTTGTGCAGTACTTC. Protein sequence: CASSRTEFVQYF. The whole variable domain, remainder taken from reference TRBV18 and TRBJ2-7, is NAGVMQNPRHLVRRRGQEARLRCSPMKGHSHVYWYRQLPEEGLKFMVYLQKENIIDESGMPKERFSAEFPKEGPSILRIQQVVRGDSAAYFCASSRTEFVQYFGPGTRLTVT.

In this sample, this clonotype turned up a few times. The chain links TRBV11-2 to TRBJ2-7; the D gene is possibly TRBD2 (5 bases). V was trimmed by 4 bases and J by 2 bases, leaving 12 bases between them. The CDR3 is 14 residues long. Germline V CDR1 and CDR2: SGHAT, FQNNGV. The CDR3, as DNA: TGTGCCAGCAGCTCCGGTTTTAGCGCCTACGAGCAGTACTTC. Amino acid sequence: CASSSGFSAYEQYF.

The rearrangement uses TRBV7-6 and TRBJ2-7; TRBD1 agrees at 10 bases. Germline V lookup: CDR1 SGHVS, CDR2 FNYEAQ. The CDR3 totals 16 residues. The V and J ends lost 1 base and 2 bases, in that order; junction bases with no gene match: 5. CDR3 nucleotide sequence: TGTGCCAGCAGCTTAGGATCCGGGACAGGGGCCTACGAGCAGTACTTC. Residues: CASSLGSGTGAYEQYF.